This TCR beta chain comes out of a study of molecular identifiers for immune sequencing clone quantification. Using its own MiXCR run on the PCR reads, TCRdb lists one record per CDR3 protein. The sample has 300,000 to 400,000 distinct CDR3 sequences; about 22% are singletons. Findings of the study overall: Spiked Jurkat TCR RNA equal to one cell could reportedly be picked out among over 850,000 naive cells. Barcode-sharing identical TCR molecules could underestimate highly expanded clone sizes.

Sorting isolated naive CD8 T cells as CD8+CD4-CCR7+CD45RA+ events. Concerning this clonotype: Its antigen remains unidentified.

The V and J ends lost 1 base and 6 bases, in that order; junction bases with no gene match: 4. This CDR3 is 16 amino acids long. Germline CDR1 KGHSH, CDR2 LQKENI. The chain recombines TRBV18 with TRBJ2-2, with 11 bases lining up with TRBD1. Sequencing used naive CD8+ T cells from blood, with Jurkat cell RNA spiked in. Subset indicated: FACS-sorted CD8+CD4-CCR7+CD45RA+ naive T cells. The TCR sequence derives from a human donor in good health. Some libraries in this study had Jurkat cell RNA spiked in. This CDR3 is CASSPRTGGSPGELFF. The CDR3 region has the DNA TGTGCCAGCTCACCACGGACAGGGGGCAGTCCCGGGGAGCTGTTTTTT.